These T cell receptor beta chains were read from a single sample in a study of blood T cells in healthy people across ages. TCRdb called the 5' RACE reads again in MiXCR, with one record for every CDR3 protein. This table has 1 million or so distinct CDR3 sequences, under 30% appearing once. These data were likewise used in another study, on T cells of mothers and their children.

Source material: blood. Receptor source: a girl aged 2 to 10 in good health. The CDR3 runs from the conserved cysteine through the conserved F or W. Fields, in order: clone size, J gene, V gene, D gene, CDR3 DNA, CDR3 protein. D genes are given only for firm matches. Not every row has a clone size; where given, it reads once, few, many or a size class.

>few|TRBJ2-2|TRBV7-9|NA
TGTGCCAGCAGCTCAGTTGGTACCGGGGAGCTGTTTTTT
CASSSVGTGELFF
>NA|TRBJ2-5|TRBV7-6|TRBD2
TGTGCCAGCAGCCCCGGAGGGGGACTAGCGGGACCCGCTTCGGAAGAGACCCAGTACTTC
CASSPGGGLAGPASEETQYF
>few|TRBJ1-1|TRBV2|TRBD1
TGTGCCAGCCGGACAGGGTTCAGCGAAGCTTTCTTT
CASRTGFSEAFF
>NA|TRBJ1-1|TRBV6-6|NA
TGTGCCAGCAGGTCCTTTGGAAGCACTGAAGCTTTCTTT
CASRSFGSTEAFF
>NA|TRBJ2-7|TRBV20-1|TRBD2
TGCAGTGCTAGCGGGGGGGCCTACAATGAGCAGTACTTC
CSASGGAYNEQYF
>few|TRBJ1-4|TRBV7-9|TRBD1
TGTGCCAGCAGCCCCCGGGACAGGGCTGAAAAACTGTTTTTT
CASSPRDRAEKLFF
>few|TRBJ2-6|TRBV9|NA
TGTGCCAGCAGCACAACAGGGACCGGGGCCAACGTCCTGACTTTC
CASSTTGTGANVLTF
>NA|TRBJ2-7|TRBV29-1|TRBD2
TGCAGCGTTAAGCGGGGGACCTACGAGCAGTACTTC
CSVKRGTYEQYF
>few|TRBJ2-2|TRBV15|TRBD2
TGTGCCACCCGCGCGGGGGCGAACACCGGGGAGCTGTTTTTT
CATRAGANTGELFF
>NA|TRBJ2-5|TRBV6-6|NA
TGTGCCAGCAGTCCGACAAGGGGTCAAGGAGAGACCCAGTACTTC
CASSPTRGQGETQYF
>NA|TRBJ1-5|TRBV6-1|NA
TGTGCCAGCAGTGAAGCGCGAGGGAATCAGCCCCAGCATTTT
CASSEARGNQPQHF
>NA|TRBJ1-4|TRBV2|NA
TGTGCCAGCAGTGAAGCGCTTATAAGTGAAAAACTGTTTTTT
CASSEALISEKLFF
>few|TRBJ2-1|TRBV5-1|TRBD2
TGCGCCAGCAGCTTGAGACTAGCGGGAGGTTTCAATGAGCAGTTCTTC
CASSLRLAGGFNEQFF
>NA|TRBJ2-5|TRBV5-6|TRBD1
TGTGCCAGCAGCTTGGCCAATGAGGGACAGGGGGCAGAGACCCAGTACTTC
CASSLANEGQGAETQYF
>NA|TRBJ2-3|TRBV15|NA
TGTGCCACTCGGGCTTCATTGGACACAGATACGCAGTATTTT
CATRASLDTDTQYF
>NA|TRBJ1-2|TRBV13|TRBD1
TGTGCCAGCAGGGAACAGGGGGCGTCCGGCTACACCTTC
CASREQGASGYTF
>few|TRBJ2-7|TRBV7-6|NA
TGTGCCAGCAGCTCCGCAGACAGTGGCCGGGAGTCCCAGTACTTC
CASSSADSGRESQYF
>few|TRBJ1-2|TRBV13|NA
TGTGCCAGCAGCTTAACGTCTTCCTTGGCAGCCCCTAACTATGGCTACACCTTC
CASSLTSSLAAPNYGYTF